The rows below give T cell receptor beta chains drawn from one sample of a study of blood T cell repertoires in COVID-19. The protocol was immunoSEQ multiplex PCR, while the TCRdb copy is restricted to in-frame clones and leaves out a portion. The data show fewer than 70,000 clones, over 80% seen once. Sequencing was performed on peripheral blood. The source is a human donor in a cohort sampled during active COVID-19. Each CDR3 is given with its conserved first and last residue. Each record gives: J gene, V gene, CDR3 protein.

>TRBJ2-3|TRBV5-4
CASSAGPSGGGGTDTQYF
>TRBJ2-5|TRBV19
CASSRGRAGVETQYF
>TRBJ2-7|TRBV7-2
CASSYQGTSGYEQYF
>TRBJ2-5|TRBV7-9
CASSFPQETQYF
>TRBJ2-7|TRBV6-5
CASRASGRAGEQYF
>TRBJ1-3|TRBV12-5
CASGSRAGTGNTIYF
>TRBJ2-3|TRBV5-8
CASSLVLTVQPSTDTQYF
>TRBJ2-3|TRBV9
CASSPRPGGDTQYF
>TRBJ1-1|TRBV7-6
CASSLGGARVNTEAFF
>TRBJ2-1|TRBV20-1
CSAFYNEQFF
>TRBJ2-3|TRBV7-2
CASSLGGGRDTQYF
>TRBJ1-5|TRBV6-5
CASSYSSGNSNQPQHF
>TRBJ1-6|TRBV19
CASMGGQGYNSPLHF
>TRBJ1-2|TRBV3-1/TRBV3-2
CASSQARQEYGYTF
>TRBJ2-7|TRBV6-5
CASNLLTGYEQYF
>TRBJ2-5|TRBV20-1
CSASSGSHRETQYF
>TRBJ1-1|TRBV6-2/TRBV6-3
CASSYSGQMNTEAFF
>TRBJ2-3|TRBV6-1
CASSDYLTGGRTDTQYF
>TRBJ1-2|TRBV15
CATSRGWSGNYGYTF
>TRBJ1-1|TRBV7-2
CASSLGITANTEAFF
>TRBJ1-4|TRBV4-2
CASSQQGGNEKLFF
>TRBJ2-7|TRBV19
CASSIHIQGAYEQYF
>TRBJ1-6|TRBV18
CASSPRSMGSPLHF
>TRBJ2-2|TRBV7-7
CASSLGRPGELFF
>TRBJ1-1|TRBV14
CASSQLTSTEAFF
>TRBJ1-2|TRBV6-4
CASSDCGTGGPYGYTF
>TRBJ2-5|TRBV2
CASSLFSGTGGETQYF
>TRBJ1-1|TRBV19
CASSPTLGDTEAFF
>TRBJ1-1|TRBV9
CASKKGGGENTEAFF